This T cell receptor (beta chain) appears in the sequencing data of a study of beta chain features in type 1 diabetes. Background on the study: Age, gender, cell numbers and subset yield matched between patients and controls.

The whole isolated RNA underwent reverse transcription, so sequencing captured expressed TCRB transcripts. TCRdb's copy holds only in-frame clones and misses some; the assay was immunoSEQ multiplex PCR. The table includes roughly 300,000 clones, 14% detected once. Donors underwent one heparinised blood draw, 100 to 150 mL on average. Study-wide findings and caveats: Cells that show high TCR expression could be over-represented by cDNA sequencing. TCRB CDR3s were moderately but significantly shorter in Type 1 diabetes patients in all four CD4+ subsets.

Germline V gene lookup returns CDR1 SGDLS and CDR2 YYNGEE. This CDR3 is 15 amino acids long. The V gene lost 3 bases and the J gene lost 4 bases, with 16 bases spanning the gap. A few counts support this clone. Its specificity is unknown. The V call is TRBV9, the J call TRBJ1-2; D gene unclear. This clonotype originated in a man aged 25-45 years in good health. The sequenced material came from central memory CD4+ T cells from blood. The CDR3 bases are TGTGCCAGCAGCGCCTCGGGCACACCTCGCTATGGCTACACCTTC. Protein sequence: CASSASGTPRYGYTF.